The next 3 T cell receptor beta chains were all read from a single sample in a study of blood T cell repertoires in COVID-19. The protocol was immunoSEQ multiplex PCR, while the TCRdb copy is restricted to in-frame clones and leaves out a portion. The sample holds 89,000 or so clones, approximately 85% seen once. The material sequenced was peripheral blood. The receptors shown here come from a human donor in a cohort sampled during active COVID-19.

This chain joins TRBV12-3 or TRBV12-4 and TRBJ2-7; a possible D gene is TRBD1 (5 bases). With 6 bases removed from V and 3 bases from J, the gap between germline ends came to 12 bases. CDR3 length: 13 residues. CDR3 nucleotide sequence: TGTGCCAGCAGCCCCACAGGTTTCTACGAGCAGTACTTC. It yields the protein CASSPTGFYEQYF.

The chain joins TRBV7-2 to TRBJ2-5; 10 bases map to TRBD2. This CDR3 contains 13 residues. With 4 bases clipped from V and 5 bases from J, the junction kept 1 base outside the gene matches. Germline CDR1 is SGHTA and CDR2 is FQGNSA. CDR3 sequence reads: CASSWTSGETQYF. The DNA for the CDR3 is TGTGCCAGCAGCTGGACTAGCGGTGAGACCCAGTACTTC.

V and J are TRBV5-1 and TRBJ1-4; 7 bases map to TRBD1. The V and J ends lost 0 bases and 4 bases, in that order; junction bases with no gene match: 3. Germline V lookup: CDR1 SGHRS, CDR2 YFSETQ. The CDR3 runs 15 residues. As DNA, the CDR3 is TGCGCCAGCAGCTTGGGACAGGGCAGTAATGAAAAACTGTTTTTT. It yields the protein CASSLGQGSNEKLFF. The full variable domain, in which reference TRBV5-1 and TRBJ1-4 provide the parts outside the CDR3, is KAGVTQTPRYLIKTRGQQVTLSCSPISGHRSVSWYQQTPGQGLQFLFEYFSETQRNKGNFPGRFSGRQFSNSRSEMNVSTLELGDSALYLCASSLGQGSNEKLFFGSGTQLSVL.